This T cell receptor (beta chain) was retrieved from a study of technical replicates of blood from a few donors. Germline V gene data show CDR1 as ENHRY and CDR2 as SYGVKD. The length of the CDR3 is 17 residues. Trimming took off 1 base at V and 4 bases at J, with 19 bases between the two ends. Produced via immunoSEQ multiplex PCR; TCRdb's table is partial and in-frame only. Of 12,000 or so clones listed, 92% are singletons. This chain joins TRBV10-3 and TRBJ1-2, with D hard to call. Sequenced: PBMCs. This receptor was taken from a human donor in good health. CDR3 coding DNA: TGTGCCATCAGTGAGTTCCCCCACGGGGAAGCAGTCTATGGCTACACCTTC. Its protein product is CAISEFPHGEAVYGYTF.